One sample yielded the 30 T cell receptor beta chains listed below, sequenced in a study of blood T cell repertoires in COVID-19. The assay was immunoSEQ multiplex PCR, and TCRdb's table has in-frame clones only and misses some. The repertoire holds about 440,000 clones, with 70% to 90% as singletons. The sample was PBMCs or T cells enriched from blood (not recorded which). The receptors originated from a woman under 30 with acute COVID-19.

This rearrangement joins TRBV4-3 to TRBJ1-6; D unclear. V lost 2 bases and J lost 10, with 12 bases in between. The CDR3 runs to 14 residues. Germline assignment: CDR1 LGHNA and CDR2 YSLEER. CDR3 amino acids: CASSQQMNSSPLHF. The DNA for the CDR3 is TGCGCCAGCAGCCAACAGATGAATTCGTCACCCCTCCACTTT.

The V and J genes are TRBV7-9 and TRBJ1-5; the match to TRBD1 covers 7 bases. The germline V gene has CDR1 SEHNR and CDR2 FQNEAQ (reference sequence). Trimming removed 3 bases from V and 7 bases from J; junction bases left unmatched: 9. CDR3 size: 15 residues. Written as DNA, the CDR3 is TGTGCCAGCAGCTTGGACCGACAGGGACGACAGCCCCAGCATTTT. Protein product: CASSLDRQGRQPQHF.

The V and J genes are TRBV7-2 and TRBJ1-2, with 7 bases lining up with TRBD1. Germline V gives CDR1 SGHTA, CDR2 FQGNSA. The CDR3 runs to 15 residues. With 5 bases clipped from V and 3 bases from J, the junction kept 9 bases outside the gene matches. This chain's CDR3 is CASSPGGPVYYGYTF. The CDR3 DNA sequence: TGTGCCAGCAGCCCAGGGGGGCCCGTTTACTATGGCTACACCTTC.

This rearrangement joins TRBV5-1 to TRBJ1-1, with D uncertain. The CDR3 extends over 17 amino acids. Germline V lookup: CDR1 SGHRS, CDR2 YFSETQ. V was cut by 0 bases and J by 0 bases, with 15 bases left in between. CDR3 protein: CASSLGAGLKMNTEAFF. Here the CDR3 DNA reads TGCGCCAGCAGCTTGGGTGCAGGACTAAAGATGAACACTGAAGCTTTCTTT.

This clone was picked up a small number of times. The chain is built from TRBV7-9 and TRBJ2-2; 15 bases are shared with TRBD2. This CDR3 is 16 amino acids long. Germline V gene sequence: CDR1 SEHNR, CDR2 FQNEAQ (reference sequence). V was clipped by 10 bases and J by 5 bases; unmatched bases: 8. CDR3 DNA: TGTGCCAAAGGGACTAGCGGGGGGATCCAGACCGGGGAGCTGTTTTTT. Amino acid sequence: CAKGTSGGIQTGELFF.

The chain is built from TRBV9 and TRBJ2-5, with 9 nucleotides matching TRBD1. The CDR3 consists of 15 residues. Germline trimming cut 1 base from V and 5 bases from J; bases unmatched to any gene: 6. Germline V gene data show CDR1 as SGDLS and CDR2 as YYNGEE. CDR3 DNA sequence: TGTGCCAGCAGCGTAACAGGGACAGGGTGGGAGACCCAGTACTTC. Protein sequence: CASSVTGTGWETQYF.

This chain links TRBV5-6 with TRBJ1-5; 7 nucleotides match TRBD1. There are 15 residues in the CDR3. Per germline, CDR1 SGHDT and CDR2 YYEEEE. The V and J ends lost 0 bases and 7 bases, in that order; junction bases with no gene match: 7. CDR3 bases: TGTGCCAGCAGCTTGGGGGACAGTATCATCCAGCCCCAGCATTTT. Residues: CASSLGDSIIQPQHF.

This sequence joins TRBV27 and TRBJ2-3, with 11 bases fitting TRBD2. Germline lookup yields CDR1 MNHEY and CDR2 SMNVEV (reference sequence). The CDR3 runs 15 residues. Trimming at V came to 9 bases and at J to 4 bases, leaving 9 bases not matched to a gene. CDR3 in DNA: TGTGCCAGTTTTAGCGGGAGGGCGGTGGCAGATACGCAGTATTTT. Protein sequence: CASFSGRAVADTQYF.

In DNA, the CDR3 is TGTGCCAGTAGTATAGTCCCCAGGGCGCATCTAGGTGGCTACACCTTC. It encodes CASSIVPRAHLGGYTF. V and J are TRBV19 and TRBJ1-2; tentatively, D is TRBD1 (5 bases). Looked up from germline, CDR1 is LNHDA and CDR2 is SQIVND (reference sequence). The V end lost 1 base, the J end lost 7 bases, and 19 bases lay between the germline ends. The CDR3 consists of 16 residues.

This sequence joins TRBV12-3 or TRBV12-4 and TRBJ1-1; perhaps TRBD1 as D (6 bases). The length of the CDR3 is 13 residues. Trimming stripped 2 bases from V and 3 bases from J, with 7 bases between. The CDR3 DNA sequence: TGTGCCAGCAGTTTACAGGGGTACACTGAAGCTTTCTTT. Translating it yields CASSLQGYTEAFF.

This chain links TRBV12-3 or TRBV12-4 with TRBJ2-7, with no clear D. This CDR3 is built from 10 residues. V shed 8 bases and J shed 5 bases, with 7 bases lying between them. The CDR3 loop is CASSGHEQYF. CDR3 DNA sequence: TGTGCCAGCTCCGGTCACGAGCAGTACTTC.

This clone occurred once. The J gene is TRBJ1-4, the V gene TRBV15; D might be TRBD1 (5 bases). Trimming stripped 0 bases from V and 8 bases from J, with 10 bases between. The CDR3 has 14 residues. The germline V gene has CDR1 LNHNV and CDR2 YYDKDF (reference sequence). The CDR3, as DNA: TGTGCCACCAGCAGAGATAGGGGTGGAGAAAAACTGTTTTTT. This codes for CATSRDRGGEKLFF.

V gene TRBV5-3 combines with J gene TRBJ1-5; TRBD1 aligns across 9 bases. TRBV5-3 is placed among ORFs of uncertain function. Trimming removed 0 bases from V and 0 bases from J; junction bases left unmatched: 7. The length of the CDR3 is 18 residues. The CDR3 coding sequence is TGTGCCAGAAGCTTGGGGTTGGACAGGGGAACTAGCAATCAGCCCCAGCATTTT. Translated: CARSLGLDRGTSNQPQHF.

This clone was detected a few times. The rearrangement joins TRBV4-3 to TRBJ2-2; TRBD1 agrees at 8 bases. Germline V gives CDR1 LGHNA, CDR2 YSLEER. The CDR3 has 16 amino acids. Trimming removed 1 base from V and 4 bases from J; junction bases left unmatched: 5. The CDR3 DNA sequence: TGCGCCAGCAGCCAAGGGGGGACAGGTCCCACCGGGGAGCTGTTTTTT. This encodes CASSQGGTGPTGELFF.

V and J are TRBV4-2 and TRBJ2-7; 7 nucleotides align to TRBD2. Per the germline V gene, CDR1 is LGHNA and CDR2 is YNFKEQ. There are 17 residues in the CDR3. The junction had 14 bases not matched to a gene; V was cut back by 3 bases and J by 3 bases. The CDR3 DNA reads as TGTGCCAGCAGCCAGAAATCCGGGACTACCCGATTCTACGAGCAGTACTTC. Protein sequence: CASSQKSGTTRFYEQYF.

The chain employs TRBV6-4 and TRBJ2-3, with D possibly matching TRBD2 (5 bases). V was cut by 3 bases and J by 2 bases, with 9 bases left in between. The length of the CDR3 is 14 residues. CDR1 is MRHNA and CDR2 is SNTAGT in the germline V gene. The DNA for the CDR3 is TGTGCCAGCAGTGATAAGGACTCCACAGATACGCAGTATTTT. Its protein is CASSDKDSTDTQYF.

The chain has TRBV20-1 and TRBJ2-1, with 9 bases lining up with TRBD1. J gave up 7 bases and V 7 bases, and 2 bases lay outside the gene matches. The germline V gene has CDR1 DFQATT and CDR2 SNEGSKA (reference sequence). The CDR3 runs 11 residues. The CDR3 loop reads CSVGQGNEQFF. CDR3 nucleotide sequence: TGCAGTGTCGGACAGGGGAATGAGCAGTTCTTC.

This chain uses TRBV3-1 (or the pseudogene TRBV3-2) with TRBJ1-3; D remains unclear. V gave up 1 base and J gave up 7 bases, with 11 bases separating them. CDR3 length equals 14 residues. Germline V gene data show CDR1 as LGHDT and CDR2 as YNNKEL (reference sequence). The DNA for the CDR3 is TGTGCCAGCAGCCAAGTGGCGGGTTCGAACACCATATATTTT. Its protein product is CASSQVAGSNTIYF.

This clone was seen once. The chain couples TRBV6-2 or TRBV6-3 to TRBJ2-1; 10 nucleotides agree with TRBD1. V lost 5 bases, J lost 9 bases, and 4 bases stayed unmatched. This CDR3 comprises 13 residues. Germline loops: CDR1 MNHEY, CDR2 SVGEGT. In nucleotides, the CDR3 is TGTGCCAGCAGTGCGGGACAGGGGAGTGAGCAGTTCTTC. Residues: CASSAGQGSEQFF.

The gene calls are TRBV7-8 and TRBJ1-5; 8 bases line up with TRBD1. The CDR3 has 14 amino acids. The junction had 6 bases not matched to a gene; V was cut back by 4 bases and J by 7 bases. Germline V lookup: CDR1 SGHVS, CDR2 FQNEAQ. The CDR3: CASSSQGARQPQHF. The CDR3 nucleotides read TGTGCCAGCAGCTCCCAGGGGGCGCGGCAGCCCCAGCATTTT.

J is TRBJ2-3 and V is TRBV11-3; 8 bases line up with TRBD1. J gave up 1 base and V 1 base, and 4 bases lay outside the gene matches. Germline V lookup: CDR1 SGHNT, CDR2 YENEEA. The length of the CDR3 is 16 residues. The CDR3 region has the DNA TGTGCCAGCAGCTTAGTACCGGGACAGGGCACAGATACGCAGTATTTT. It specifies CASSLVPGQGTDTQYF.

This rearrangement joins TRBV14 to TRBJ2-3; D might be TRBD2 (7 bases). V shed 4 bases and J shed 2 bases, with 19 bases lying between them. The CDR3 has 17 amino acids. The germline gives CDR1 SGHDN, CDR2 FVKESK. CDR3 in DNA: TGTGCCAGCAGCCCGACAGGACTAGTTTGGGACACAGATACGCAGTATTTT. The encoded protein is CASSPTGLVWDTDTQYF.

V and J are TRBV29-1 and TRBJ2-1, with 7 nucleotides matching TRBD2. V dropped 7 bases and J dropped 5; count of bases not matched to a gene: 11. Germline V gives CDR1 SQVTM, CDR2 ANQGSEA. The CDR3 has 14 residues. DNA of the CDR3: TGCAGCGCGAATGAGGGAGGGCCACACAATGAGCAGTTCTTC. It specifies CSANEGGPHNEQFF.

V is TRBV3-1 (or the pseudogene TRBV3-2) and J is TRBJ2-7, with D hard to call. The CDR3 length is 11 residues. Germline V gene data show CDR1 as LGHDT and CDR2 as YNNKEL (reference sequence). V lost 5 bases, J lost 6 bases, and 8 bases lay in between. DNA for the CDR3: TGTGCCAGCAGCTCCTCTCGCGAGCAGTACTTC. Its protein is CASSSSREQYF.

In this sample, this clone turned up once. The chain couples TRBV9 to TRBJ1-3; D is perhaps TRBD1 (6 bases). V was pared by 0 bases and J by 4 bases, with 11 bases between. Germline values: CDR1 SGDLS, CDR2 YYNGEE. The CDR3 sequence is 15 residues long. The CDR3 spells CASSVGTVEGNTIYF. As DNA, the CDR3 is TGTGCCAGCAGCGTAGGGACAGTGGAGGGAAACACCATATATTTT.

The rearrangement joins TRBV5-1 to TRBJ1-4; TRBD1 might be the D (6 bases). The germline V and J ends were trimmed by 7 bases and 7 bases, with 17 bases remaining between them. CDR1 and CDR2 (germline): SGHRS, YFSETQ. The CDR3 extends over 14 amino acids. CDR3 DNA sequence: TGCGCCAGCGACCCTACAGGGTGGGGTGAAAAACTGTTTTTT. Protein product: CASDPTGWGEKLFF. The whole variable domain, filled in from reference TRBV5-1 and TRBJ1-4, reads KAGVTQTPRYLIKTRGQQVTLSCSPISGHRSVSWYQQTPGQGLQFLFEYFSETQRNKGNFPGRFSGRQFSNSRSEMNVSTLELGDSALYLCASDPTGWGEKLFFGSGTQLSVL.

The V and J genes are TRBV29-1 and TRBJ1-1; unclear D gene. Germline CDR1 reads SQVTM; CDR2 reads ANQGSEA. The ends were cut back, 3 bases at V and 4 bases at J, with 18 bases in the middle. CDR3 length equals 15 residues. Here the CDR3 reads CSVELLGPAGTEAFF. CDR3 sequence (DNA): TGCAGCGTTGAGTTACTGGGCCCGGCGGGCACTGAAGCTTTCTTT.

J is TRBJ1-1 and V is TRBV19; 8 nucleotides agree with TRBD1. J was trimmed by 4 bases and V by 9 bases; bases with no gene match: 10. CDR1 and CDR2 from the germline V gene are LNHDA and SQIVND (reference sequence). The CDR3 loop spans 14 amino acids. The CDR3 DNA reads TGTGCCAGCGACCTGACAGGGGAGGGCACTGAAGCTTTCTTT. Translated, it gives CASDLTGEGTEAFF. The full variable domain, rest sourced from reference TRBV19 and TRBJ1-1, is DGGITQSPKYLFRKEGQNVTLSCEQNLNHDAMYWYRQDPGQGLRLIYYSQIVNDFQKGDIAEGYSVSREKKESFPLTVTSAQKNPTAFYLCASDLTGEGTEAFFGQGTRLTVV.

The chain combines TRBV12-3 or TRBV12-4 with TRBJ1-5; no clear D. V lost 4 bases and J lost 9, with 13 bases in between. CDR3 length: 13 residues. CDR3 loop: CASSSSGRPPQHF. Written as DNA, the CDR3 is TGTGCCAGCAGTTCGAGTGGGAGGCCGCCCCAGCATTTT.

V gene TRBV19 combines with J gene TRBJ1-1; 7 bases agree with TRBD1. J lost 3 bases, V lost 5 bases, and 9 bases had no gene match. The CDR3 extends over 15 amino acids. CDR1 and CDR2 (germline): LNHDA, SQIVND (reference sequence). The CDR3 loop reads CASSGRLTGDTEAFF. CDR3 nucleotide sequence: TGTGCCAGTAGTGGTCGGTTAACAGGGGACACTGAAGCTTTCTTT.